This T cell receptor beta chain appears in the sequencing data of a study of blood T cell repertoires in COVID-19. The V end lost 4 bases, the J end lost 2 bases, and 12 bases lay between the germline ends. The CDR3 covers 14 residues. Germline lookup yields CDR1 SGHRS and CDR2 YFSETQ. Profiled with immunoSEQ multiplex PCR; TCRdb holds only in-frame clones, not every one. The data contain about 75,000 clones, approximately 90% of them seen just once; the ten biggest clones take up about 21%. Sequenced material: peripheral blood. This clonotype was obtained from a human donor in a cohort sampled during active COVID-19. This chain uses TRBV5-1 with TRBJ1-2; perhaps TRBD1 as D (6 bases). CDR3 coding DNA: TGCGCCAGCAGCCTACAGGGCCTCAACTATGGCTACACCTTC. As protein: CASSLQGLNYGYTF.